The entry below describes one T cell receptor beta chain. In germline, CDR1 is SGHVS, CDR2 FNYEAQ. V was cut by 5 bases and J by 4 bases, with 16 bases left in between. CDR3 length: 15 amino acids. The data belong to a study of blood T cells in healthy people across ages. The authors isolated at least 7 million PBMCs per sample. It was with a sample-barcoded 5' primer and a J-beta primer mix that a second PCR of roughly 6 to 12 cycles was run. Each CDR3 protein is one row after TCRdb ran MiXCR on the 5' RACE reads. The table has approximately 2,000,000 distinct CDR3 sequences, around 42% seen once; the top ten hold about 21%.

This receptor was obtained from a human donor in good health. Sequenced sample: blood. The V and J genes are TRBV7-6 and TRBJ2-3; D possibly matches TRBD1 or TRBD2 (5 bases each). CDR3 nucleotide sequence: TGTGCCAGCAGCCTAGACCCGGGGCTTCCAGATACGCAGTATTTT. Amino acids: CASSLDPGLPDTQYF.